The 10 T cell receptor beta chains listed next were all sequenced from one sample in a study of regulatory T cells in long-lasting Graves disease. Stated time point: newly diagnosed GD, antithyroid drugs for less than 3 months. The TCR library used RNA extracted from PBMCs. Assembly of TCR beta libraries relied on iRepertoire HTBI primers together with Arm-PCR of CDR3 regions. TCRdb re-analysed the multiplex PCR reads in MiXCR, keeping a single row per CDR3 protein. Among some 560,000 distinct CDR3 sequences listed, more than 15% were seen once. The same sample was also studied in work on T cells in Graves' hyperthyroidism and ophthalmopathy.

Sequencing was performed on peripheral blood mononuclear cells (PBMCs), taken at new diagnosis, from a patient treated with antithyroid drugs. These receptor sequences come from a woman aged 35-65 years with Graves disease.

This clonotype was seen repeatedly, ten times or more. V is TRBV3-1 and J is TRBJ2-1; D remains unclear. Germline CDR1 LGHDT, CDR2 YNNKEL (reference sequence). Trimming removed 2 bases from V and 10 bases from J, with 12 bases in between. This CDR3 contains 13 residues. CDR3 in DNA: TGTGCCAGCAGCCAAATTTTAGACATCGAGCAGTTCTTC. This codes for CASSQILDIEQFF.

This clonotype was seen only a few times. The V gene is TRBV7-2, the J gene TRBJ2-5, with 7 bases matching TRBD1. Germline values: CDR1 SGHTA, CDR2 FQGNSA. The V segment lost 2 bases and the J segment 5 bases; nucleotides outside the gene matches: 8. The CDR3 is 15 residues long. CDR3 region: CASSLWDSWRETQYF. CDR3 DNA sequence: TGTGCCAGCAGCTTATGGGACAGTTGGCGGGAGACCCAGTACTTC.

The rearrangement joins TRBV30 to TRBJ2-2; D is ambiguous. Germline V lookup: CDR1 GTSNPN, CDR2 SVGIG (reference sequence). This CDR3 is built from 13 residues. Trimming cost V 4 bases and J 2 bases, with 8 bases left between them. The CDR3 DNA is TGTGCCTGGATGATGGTCAACACCGGGGAGCTGTTTTTT. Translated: CAWMMVNTGELFF.

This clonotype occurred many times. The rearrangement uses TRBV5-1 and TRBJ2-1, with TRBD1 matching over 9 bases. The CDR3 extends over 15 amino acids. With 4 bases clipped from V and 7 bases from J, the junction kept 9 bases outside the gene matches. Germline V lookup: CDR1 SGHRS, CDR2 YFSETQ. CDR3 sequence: CASSRGTGTINEQFF. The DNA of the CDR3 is TGCGCCAGCAGCCGGGGGACAGGGACGATTAATGAGCAGTTCTTC.

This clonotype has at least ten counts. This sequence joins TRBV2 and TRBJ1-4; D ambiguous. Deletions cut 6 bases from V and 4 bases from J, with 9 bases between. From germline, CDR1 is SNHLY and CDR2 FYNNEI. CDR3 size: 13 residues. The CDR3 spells CASRTLFNEKLFF. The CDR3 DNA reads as TGTGCCAGCAGGACCCTTTTTAATGAAAAACTGTTTTTT.

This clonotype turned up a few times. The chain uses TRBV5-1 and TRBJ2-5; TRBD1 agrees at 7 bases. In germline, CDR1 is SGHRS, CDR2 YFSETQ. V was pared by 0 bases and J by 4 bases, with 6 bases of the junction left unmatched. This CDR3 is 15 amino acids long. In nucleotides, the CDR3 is TGCGCCAGCAGCTTGGAACCGGGACAGATAGAGACCCAGTACTTC. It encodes CASSLEPGQIETQYF.

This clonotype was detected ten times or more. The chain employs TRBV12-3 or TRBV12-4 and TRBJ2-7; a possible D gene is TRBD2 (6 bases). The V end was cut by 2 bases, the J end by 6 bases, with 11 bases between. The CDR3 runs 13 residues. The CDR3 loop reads CASSLISGVEQYF. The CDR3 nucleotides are TGTGCCAGCAGTTTAATCTCGGGGGTCGAGCAGTACTTC.

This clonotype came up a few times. The CDR3 DNA follows: TGTGCCAGTAAGGTTCAGGACAAAACAGAAACTGAAGCTTTCTTT. Translation gives CASKVQDKTETEAFF. The chain employs TRBV19 and TRBJ1-1; D might be TRBD1 (5 bases). Looked up from germline, CDR1 is LNHDA and CDR2 is SQIVND (reference sequence). Trimming shortened V by 7 bases and J by 5 bases, and 20 bases separated the two germline ends. The CDR3 runs 15 residues.

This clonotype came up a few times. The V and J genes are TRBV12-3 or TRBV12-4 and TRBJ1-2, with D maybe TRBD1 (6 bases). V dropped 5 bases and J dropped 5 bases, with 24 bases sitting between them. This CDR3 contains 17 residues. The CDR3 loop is CASSPTGLSQGKYGYTF. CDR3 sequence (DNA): TGTGCCAGCAGTCCGACAGGTCTCTCTCAGGGGAAATATGGCTACACCTTC.

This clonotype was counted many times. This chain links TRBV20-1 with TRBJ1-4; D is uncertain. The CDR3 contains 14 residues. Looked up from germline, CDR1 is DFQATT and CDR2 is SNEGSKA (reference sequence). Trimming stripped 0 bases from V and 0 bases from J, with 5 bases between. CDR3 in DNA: TGCAGTGCTAGAGACGGCTCAACTAATGAAAAACTGTTTTTT. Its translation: CSARDGSTNEKLFF.